What follows describes a single T cell receptor beta chain. These data are taken from a study of blood T cell repertoires in COVID-19. Across the whole study: Sources were T cells, B-cell-depleted T cells, or PBMCs; the material itself was cDNA or gDNA.

Produced via immunoSEQ multiplex PCR; TCRdb's table is partial and in-frame only. The sample lists under 200,000 clones, about 85% occurring once. CDR1 is MNHEY and CDR2 is SVGAGI in the germline V gene. The V gene lost 6 bases and the J gene lost 4 bases, with 18 bases spanning the gap. The length of the CDR3 is 15 residues. Sequenced input: peripheral blood. The genes are TRBV6-5 and TRBJ2-5, with a weak D call TRBD2 (6 bases). The sequence was collected from a woman aged 35 to 49 with COVID-19, enrolled during active disease. This chain's CDR3 is CASRAQGLEVETQYF. The CDR3, as DNA: TGTGCCAGCAGAGCCCAGGGACTGGAGGTAGAGACCCAGTACTTC.